What follows describes a single TCR beta chain. What this receptor recognizes is not known. No much larger clone exists at a distance of one base, and base qualities are not known. Including cysteine and phenylalanine, the CDR3 has 16 amino acids. Of all the DNA, just the CDR3 is kept, 48 bases in frame from base 1. Based on the germline V gene, the CDR1 and CDR2 sequences are MDHEN and SYDVKM. Between the V and J ends, shortened by 7 bases and 8 bases respectively, the junction contains 24 bases. Collaborating institutions collected whole blood in K2EDTA tubes following their own protocols. Collaborator samples were shipped for TCRbeta analysis as frozen whole blood, isolated PBMCs, or DNA extracted from either sample type. This entry is derived from a study of blood T cell repertoires in COVID-19 (dated by TCRdb to about 2020). Some background on the complete study: Collaborator samples came from the United States, Italy and Spain and covered acute and convalescent phases of COVID-19. HLA class I and class II types, where available, came from metadata supplied by the sample provider rather than from assay-based typing. Deeply sampled blood TCRbeta repertoires from subjects exposed to, actively infected with, or recovered from COVID-19 were included in the dataset. The prospective study material was composed of cDNA or gDNA derived from T cells, B-cell-depleted T cells, or PBMCs. Samples were obtained from the ongoing ImmuneRACE study (first 160 participants) and from about 1,300 subjects provided by 6 global collaborators. A freely available public database, intended as a resource for researchers studying the immune response to SARS-CoV-2, is where the repertoires were released. A de-identified subject ID, COVID-19 status, age in years and sex were almost always included in the sample metadata.

On the study overall, not on this receptor specifically: How much clinical and demographic metadata was included differed by source and by participant, and the metadata was provided uncurated.

TCRbeta CDR3 regions were amplified from genomic DNA using the immunoSEQ Assay, a bias-controlled multiplex PCR. As for the authors' bioinformatics: The number of nucleated cells in each sample was estimated by amplification of reference gene primers within the assay. To quantify the absolute abundance of each unique TCRbeta CDR3 rearrangement, sequence reads were collapsed and filtered. For each sample, productive Simpson clonality was calculated as the square root of Simpson's diversity index over productive rearrangements. In its TCRdb copy, this immuneACCESS table keeps in-frame sequences only and misses some clones. Where compared with another copy, unresolved V genes explain less than half of these, and the others have no known cause. That table supplies the V and J calls and clone size; D and trimming were determined from the DNA. The sample table records nearly 80,000 clones; 87% of these occur just once. Of the sample, approximately 4.9% falls within the top ten clones.

The TCR sequence derives from a woman older than 75 with active or convalescent COVID-19. Rearrangement joined TRBV28 to TRBJ2-1, and TRBD2 may be the D gene, going by 7 matching bases. The specimen was peripheral blood. CDR3 loop: CASTNPPGGGNDEQFF. The DNA is as follows: TGTGCCAGCACCAATCCCCCAGGCGGGGGCAACGATGAGCAGTTCTTC.